A selection of T cell receptor beta chains follows, all from one sample in a study of neurological immune-mediated disorders. Via MiXCR, TCRdb re-called the 5' RACE reads, giving one row per CDR3 protein. The data contain about 50,000 distinct CDR3 sequences, 8% to 9% of them seen just once; the ten biggest clones take up 1.5% to 2%. Sample: PBMCs. The source of these receptors is a woman aged 40 to 55 in good health. CDR3s include the opening cysteine and the closing phenylalanine or tryptophan. The D gene is left open where the match is weak. Only some rows state a clone size, as once, few, many or a class for expanded clones.

CDR3nt,CDR3aa,d_gene,j_gene,abundance,v_gene
TGCGCCAGCAGCCAAGATTTAATGGCGGGAGCAAATGAGCAGTTCTTC,CASSQDLMAGANEQFF,TRBD2,TRBJ2-1,many,TRBV4-3
TGCAGTGCTTGGTCTAGCTCCTACAATGAGCAGTTCTTC,CSAWSSSYNEQFF,NA,TRBJ2-1,many,TRBV20-1
TGCGCCAGCAAGGAGCGGACGGCAGGAGGTGAGCAGTTCTTC,CASKERTAGGEQFF,NA,TRBJ2-1,many,TRBV5-1
TGTGCCAGCAGTTACTGGACAGGGGCGGCAGATACGCAGTATTTT,CASSYWTGAADTQYF,TRBD1,TRBJ2-3,many,TRBV6-5
TGTGCCAGCAGCACTCTTTCGGAGACCCAGTACTTC,CASSTLSETQYF,NA,TRBJ2-5,many,TRBV12-3/TRBV12-4
TGTGCCAGCAGTTACTCGTCATCGGCAGGGGGCTATGGCTACACCTTC,CASSYSSSAGGYGYTF,TRBD1,TRBJ1-2,many,TRBV6-5
TGTGCCACCAGCAGAGGCGTAGCGGGGGGGTACATTTTCACAGATACGCAGTATTTT,CATSRGVAGGYIFTDTQYF,TRBD2,TRBJ2-3,many,TRBV15
TGTGCCAGCCATCCAGGGGGCAATCAGCCCCAGCATTTT,CASHPGGNQPQHF,NA,TRBJ1-5,many,TRBV6-6
TGTGCCAGCAGGACAGCCGGGGACAGGGGAGAGACCCAGTACTTC,CASRTAGDRGETQYF,TRBD1,TRBJ2-5,many,TRBV6-1
TGCAGTGCTGGCGTCGACTATGGCTACACCTTC,CSAGVDYGYTF,NA,TRBJ1-2,medium-sized,TRBV20-1
TGCAGTGCTAGGAGCCCCGGGACAGGGGCGGAAAAACTGTTTTTT,CSARSPGTGAEKLFF,TRBD1,TRBJ1-4,many,TRBV20-1
TGTGCCAGCAGCTTGGGAATGACTAGTAGTGAGACCCAGTACTTC,CASSLGMTSSETQYF,NA,TRBJ2-5,NA,TRBV5-5
TGCAGTGCTGGGGGTGGGGCAGATACGCAGTATTTT,CSAGGGADTQYF,NA,TRBJ2-3,many,TRBV20-1
TGCAGTGCTAGAGACGGACACGCCCGGTACTTC,CSARDGHARYF,NA,TRBJ2-5,many,TRBV20-1
TGCAGCGTTGGCAGGACAAACTACGAGCAGTACTTC,CSVGRTNYEQYF,NA,TRBJ2-7,many,TRBV29-1
TGTGCCAGCAGCGTAGGCGGCGGGAGGGCCGGGACAGATACGCAGTATTTT,CASSVGGGRAGTDTQYF,TRBD2,TRBJ2-3,many,TRBV9
TGTGCCATCAGTGATCTAAGGGCCGAGACAGGGGTTACCGACGAGCAGTACTTC,CAISDLRAETGVTDEQYF,TRBD1,TRBJ2-7,many,TRBV10-3
TGTGCCAGCAGTTACTCGAAGACGGGACAGGGGGAGGTTTTAGTCTTC,CASSYSKTGQGEVLVF,TRBD1,TRBJ2-5,many,TRBV6-5
TGTGACAGCTCACCGTTCGAAGGTAGCTCAAGTAGGAACGAGCAGTACTTC,CDSSPFEGSSSRNEQYF,NA,TRBJ2-7,NA,TRBV18
TGCAGCGCCCGCGGGGACGTTATTGGAAACACCATATATTTT,CSARGDVIGNTIYF,NA,TRBJ1-3,many,TRBV29-1
TGTGCCAGCAGGGGGGGGATGGCACCCCTCCACTTT,CASRGGMAPLHF,NA,TRBJ1-6,NA,TRBV2
TGTGCCAGCAGCCCTAGGGATTGGAGGAACACTGAAGCTTTCTTT,CASSPRDWRNTEAFF,NA,TRBJ1-1,many,TRBV9
TGCAGCCGGGCGGGAGAGCAAGATACGCAGTATTTT,CSRAGEQDTQYF,TRBD2,TRBJ2-3,many,TRBV20-1
TGTGCCATCAGGGAGGGAGATCAAGAGACCCAGTACTTC,CAIREGDQETQYF,NA,TRBJ2-5,NA,TRBV10-3
TGCGCCAGCAGCCGCAGACAGGGGAACACCGGGGAGCTGTTTTTT,CASSRRQGNTGELFF,TRBD1,TRBJ2-2,many,TRBV4-3
TGTGCCACCAGCAGAGCCCGTCCACCCACAGGGGTAAATCAGCCCCAGCATTTT,CATSRARPPTGVNQPQHF,TRBD1,TRBJ1-5,many,TRBV15
TGTGCCAGCTTTAAGACCCTAGGGGGCATGAACACCGGGGAGCTGTTTTTT,CASFKTLGGMNTGELFF,TRBD1,TRBJ2-2,many,TRBV5-5
TGTGCCAGCAGTGAGAGCGGGGGGAGGTACGAGCAGTACTTC,CASSESGGRYEQYF,TRBD2,TRBJ2-7,many,TRBV25-1
TGCGCCAGCAGCTTGAGCCATGAGCAGTTCTTC,CASSLSHEQFF,NA,TRBJ2-1,few,TRBV5-1
TGTGCCAGCTCACGGCAGGGGGCAACAGATACGCAGTATTTT,CASSRQGATDTQYF,TRBD1,TRBJ2-3,many,TRBV18
TGCAGTGCTAGACAGGGACGGAACACTGAAGCTTTCTTT,CSARQGRNTEAFF,NA,TRBJ1-1,NA,TRBV20-1
TGTGCCAGCAGCCAGGGTAGGAGATACACCGGGGAGCTGTTTTTT,CASSQGRRYTGELFF,NA,TRBJ2-2,many,TRBV3-1
TGTGCTATCAGTGAGCGTGACAGGGGGTCCCACGAGCAGTACTTC,CAISERDRGSHEQYF,TRBD1,TRBJ2-7,NA,TRBV10-3
TGCAGTGCTAGACCCCTAGCGGAGGACACAGATACGCAGTATTTT,CSARPLAEDTDTQYF,TRBD2,TRBJ2-3,many,TRBV20-1
TGCAGTGCTTTCGCCGGGACAGAACCTACGCAGCAGTACTTC,CSAFAGTEPTQQYF,TRBD1,TRBJ2-7,many,TRBV20-1
TGTGCCAGCAGTTCCCCCGGGAGTGTAAGCTATGGCTACACCTTC,CASSSPGSVSYGYTF,NA,TRBJ1-2,many,TRBV6-5
TGTGCCAGCTCAATATGGGTTGTGAGCGGACTCAACACTGAAGCTTTCTTT,CASSIWVVSGLNTEAFF,NA,TRBJ1-1,few,TRBV18
TGCAGCGTTGCGGGGACCGGGACAGGGCATGAAAAACTGTTTTTT,CSVAGTGTGHEKLFF,TRBD1,TRBJ1-4,many,TRBV29-1
TGTGCCAGCAGCCCGGGGTCGTGGGAGCCCCAGCATTTT,CASSPGSWEPQHF,NA,TRBJ1-5,many,TRBV3-1
TGTGCCAGTATCCTAAGCGGGTATGAGCAGTTCTTC,CASILSGYEQFF,NA,TRBJ2-1,many,TRBV6-1
TGTGCCAGCAGCGGGGGGACGGTATCCGGGTTTTATGGCTACACCTTC,CASSGGTVSGFYGYTF,NA,TRBJ1-2,many,TRBV5-6
TGTGCCAGCAGTTACTCTGTGGGCGGGAATGAGCAGTTCTTC,CASSYSVGGNEQFF,NA,TRBJ2-1,many,TRBV6-6
TGCAGTGCTAGGGACGTACAGGGTTGGGGCTACACCTTC,CSARDVQGWGYTF,NA,TRBJ1-2,many,TRBV20-1
TGCAGCGTTGAACGGCGACAGGCGGGGGGCTACACCTTC,CSVERRQAGGYTF,NA,TRBJ1-2,many,TRBV29-1
TGTGCCAGCAGCCAAGATGGGGGCTTACTCTCCTACAATGAGCAGTTCTTC,CASSQDGGLLSYNEQFF,NA,TRBJ2-1,many,TRBV3-1
TGTGCCAGCAGCACAGGGGGAAATTCACCCCTCCACTTT,CASSTGGNSPLHF,TRBD1,TRBJ1-6,few,TRBV25-1
TGTGCCATCAGTCGGACAGATACGCAGTATTTT,CAISRTDTQYF,NA,TRBJ2-3,many,TRBV10-3
TGTGCCAGCAGTTTCGACGCTGGAACCTACGAGCAGTACTTC,CASSFDAGTYEQYF,NA,TRBJ2-7,many,TRBV27
TGTGCCAGCACCCGACCTGGGATGAACACTGAAGCTTTCTTT,CASTRPGMNTEAFF,NA,TRBJ1-1,few,TRBV28
TGTGCCAGCAGCTGGGCCGCGAACACTGAAGCTTTCTTT,CASSWAANTEAFF,NA,TRBJ1-1,many,TRBV12-3/TRBV12-4
TGTGCCAGCTCCTCCCGGGGGGCGGGGACCGGGGAGCTGTTTTTT,CASSSRGAGTGELFF,NA,TRBJ2-2,many,TRBV6-5
TGTGCCAGCAGCGTAGGACTAGCGGGAGGATCCTACGAGCAGTACTTC,CASSVGLAGGSYEQYF,TRBD2,TRBJ2-7,many,TRBV9
TGTGCCAGCAGCGGGGGACTAGCGAACACCGGGGAGCTGTTTTTT,CASSGGLANTGELFF,TRBD2,TRBJ2-2,many,TRBV12-3/TRBV12-4
TGTGCCTGGGGGGCAGGGAACGAAAAACTGTTTTTT,CAWGAGNEKLFF,NA,TRBJ1-4,many,TRBV30
TGTGCCAGCAGACCCGATCCAGGACTAGCGGCAGATACGCAGTATTTT,CASRPDPGLAADTQYF,TRBD2,TRBJ2-3,many,TRBV6-2/TRBV6-3
TGCAGTGCTAGACTCCCCAGGGGCGGGACCGGGGAGCTGTTTTTT,CSARLPRGGTGELFF,NA,TRBJ2-2,many,TRBV20-1
TGTGCCAGCAGCTATGGGTCTAGCGGGAGGAGGAATGAGCAGTTCTTC,CASSYGSSGRRNEQFF,TRBD2,TRBJ2-1,many,TRBV7-3
TGTGCCAGTAGTATAGAAAGGAAGGGAACCCAGTACTTC,CASSIERKGTQYF,NA,TRBJ2-5,NA,TRBV19
TGCGCCAGCAGCCAAGACCACAGGGGAGGTACTGAAGCTTTCTTT,CASSQDHRGGTEAFF,TRBD1,TRBJ1-1,few,TRBV4-3
TGTGCCAGCAGTTACTCGAGTATATATGACGGGATCAATGAGCAGTTCTTC,CASSYSSIYDGINEQFF,NA,TRBJ2-1,NA,TRBV6-2/TRBV6-3